This TCR beta chain comes out of a study of blood T cell repertoires in COVID-19. Everyone who took part was about 18 to 89 years old, and they came from over 20 US areas. Unmatched junction bases numbered 9, after V lost 6 bases and J lost 5 bases. This CDR3 has 14 residues. CDR1 MNHEY and CDR2 SVGAGI come from the germline V gene. Measured with immunoSEQ multiplex PCR; TCRdb has only the in-frame clones, and not every one. The sample lists some 180,000 clones; approximately 80% were seen once. The chain combines TRBV6-5 with TRBJ1-2, with 7 bases lining up with TRBD1. Specimen: PBMCs or T cells enriched from blood (not recorded which). The clonotype originates from a man in his sixties who had been exposed to COVID-19. The CDR3 coding sequence is TGTGCCAGCAGCCCGATGACAGGGCTATATGGCTACACCTTC. It codes for CASSPMTGLYGYTF.